This T cell receptor (beta chain) was documented in a study of T-cell reconstitution after alpha-beta-depleted transplantation in children. This clonotype turned up a few times. Preparation of the TCRbeta library involved a method that used unique molecular identifiers. TCRdb passed the PCR reads through MiXCR, listing each CDR3 protein once. The sample holds approximately 640,000 distinct CDR3 sequences, roughly 15% seen once. This CDR3 contains 13 residues. V was pared by 3 bases and J by 7 bases, with 10 bases between. CDR1 and CDR2 from the germline V gene are MGHRA and YSYEKL. The chain employs TRBV4-1 and TRBJ2-1; either TRBD1 or TRBD2 may fit D (6 bases each). This clonotype originated in a human donor who donated a stem cell graft to a child with acute myeloid leukemia. The material sequenced was PBMCs from the stem cell graft donor, taken from the stem cell graft. Written as DNA, the CDR3 is TGCGCCAGCAGCCATCCGGGGGCAAATGAGCAGTTCTTC. It encodes CASSHPGANEQFF.